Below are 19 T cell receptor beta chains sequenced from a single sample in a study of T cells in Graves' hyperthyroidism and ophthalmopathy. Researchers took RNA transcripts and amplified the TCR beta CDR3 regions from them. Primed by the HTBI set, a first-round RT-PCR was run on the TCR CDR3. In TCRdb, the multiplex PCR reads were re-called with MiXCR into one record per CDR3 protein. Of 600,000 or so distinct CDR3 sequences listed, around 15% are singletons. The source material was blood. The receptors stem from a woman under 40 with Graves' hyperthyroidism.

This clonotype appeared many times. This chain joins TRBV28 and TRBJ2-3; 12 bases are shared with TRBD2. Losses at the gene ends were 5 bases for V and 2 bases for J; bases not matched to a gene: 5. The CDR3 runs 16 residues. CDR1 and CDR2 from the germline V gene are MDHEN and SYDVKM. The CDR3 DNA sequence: TGTGCCAGCAGTCGTGGGACTAGCGGGTTCACAGATACGCAGTATTTT. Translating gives CASSRGTSGFTDTQYF.

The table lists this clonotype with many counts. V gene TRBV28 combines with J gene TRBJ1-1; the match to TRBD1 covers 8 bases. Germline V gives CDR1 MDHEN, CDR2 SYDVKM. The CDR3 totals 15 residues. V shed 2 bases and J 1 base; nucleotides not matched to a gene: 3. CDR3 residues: CASSLLGTGNTEAFF. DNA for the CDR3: TGTGCCAGCAGTTTACTGGGGACAGGGAACACTGAAGCTTTCTTT.

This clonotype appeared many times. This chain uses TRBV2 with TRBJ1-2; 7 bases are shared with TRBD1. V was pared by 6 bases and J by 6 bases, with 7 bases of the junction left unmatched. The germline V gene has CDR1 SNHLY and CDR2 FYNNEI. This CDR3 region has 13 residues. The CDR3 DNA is TGTGCCAGCAGCGAACAGGGGCTGGATGGCTACACCTTC. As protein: CASSEQGLDGYTF.

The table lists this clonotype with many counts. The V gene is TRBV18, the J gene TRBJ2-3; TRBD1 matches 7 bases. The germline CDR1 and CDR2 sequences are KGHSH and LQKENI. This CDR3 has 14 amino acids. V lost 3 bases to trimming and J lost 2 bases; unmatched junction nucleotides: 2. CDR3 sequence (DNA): TGTGCCAGCTCACCCAGGGGGTACACAGATACGCAGTATTTT. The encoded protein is CASSPRGYTDTQYF. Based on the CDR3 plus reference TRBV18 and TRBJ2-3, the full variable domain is NAGVMQNPRHLVRRRGQEARLRCSPMKGHSHVYWYRQLPEEGLKFMVYLQKENIIDESGMPKERFSAEFPKEGPSILRIQQVVRGDSAAYFCASSPRGYTDTQYFGPGTRLTVL.

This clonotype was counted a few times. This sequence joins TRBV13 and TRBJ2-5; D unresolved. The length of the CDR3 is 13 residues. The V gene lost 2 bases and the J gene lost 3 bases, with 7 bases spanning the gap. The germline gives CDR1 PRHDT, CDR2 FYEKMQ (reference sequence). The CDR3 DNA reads TGTGCCAGCAGCTTATGGGAAGAAGAGACCCAGTACTTC. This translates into CASSLWEEETQYF.

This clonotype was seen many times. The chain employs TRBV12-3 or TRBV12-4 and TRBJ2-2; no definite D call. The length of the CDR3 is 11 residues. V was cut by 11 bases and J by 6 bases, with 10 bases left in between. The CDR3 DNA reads TGTGCCCTCCGAGTGGCCGGGGAGCTGTTTTTT. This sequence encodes CALRVAGELFF.

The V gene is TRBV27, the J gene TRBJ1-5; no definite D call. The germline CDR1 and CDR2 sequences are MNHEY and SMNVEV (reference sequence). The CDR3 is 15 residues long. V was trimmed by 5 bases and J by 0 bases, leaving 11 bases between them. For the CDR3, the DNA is TGTGCCAGCAGTCCAGGAGCGTATAGCAATCAGCCCCAGCATTTT. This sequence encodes CASSPGAYSNQPQHF.

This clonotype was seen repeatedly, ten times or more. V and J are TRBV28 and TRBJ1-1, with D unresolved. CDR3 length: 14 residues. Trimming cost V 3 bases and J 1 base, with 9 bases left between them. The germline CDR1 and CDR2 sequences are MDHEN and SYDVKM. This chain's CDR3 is CASSFRPRNTEAFF. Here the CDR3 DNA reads TGTGCCAGCAGTTTTCGCCCGAGGAACACTGAAGCTTTCTTT.

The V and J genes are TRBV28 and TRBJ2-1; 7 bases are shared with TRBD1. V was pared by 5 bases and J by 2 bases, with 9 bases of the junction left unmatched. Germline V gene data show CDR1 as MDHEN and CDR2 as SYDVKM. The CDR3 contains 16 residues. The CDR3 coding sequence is TGTGCCAGCAGTGTAAAAAGGGACAGCCCCTACAATGAGCAGTTCTTC. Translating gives CASSVKRDSPYNEQFF.

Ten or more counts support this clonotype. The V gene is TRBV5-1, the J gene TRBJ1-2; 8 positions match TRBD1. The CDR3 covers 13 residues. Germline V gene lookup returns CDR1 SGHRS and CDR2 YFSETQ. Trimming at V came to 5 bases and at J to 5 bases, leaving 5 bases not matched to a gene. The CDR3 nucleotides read TGCGCCAGCAGTGACGGACAGGGATATGGCTACACCTTC. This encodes CASSDGQGYGYTF. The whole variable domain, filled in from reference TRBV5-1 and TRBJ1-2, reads KAGVTQTPRYLIKTRGQQVTLSCSPISGHRSVSWYQQTPGQGLQFLFEYFSETQRNKGNFPGRFSGRQFSNSRSEMNVSTLELGDSALYLCASSDGQGYGYTFGSGTRLTVV.

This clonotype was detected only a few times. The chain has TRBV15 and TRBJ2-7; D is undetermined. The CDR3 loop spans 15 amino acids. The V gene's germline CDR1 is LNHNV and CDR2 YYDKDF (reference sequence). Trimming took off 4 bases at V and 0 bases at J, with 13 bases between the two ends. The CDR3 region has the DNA TGTGCCACCAGCATCAGCCCACGCCCCTCCTACGAGCAGTACTTC. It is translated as CATSISPRPSYEQYF.

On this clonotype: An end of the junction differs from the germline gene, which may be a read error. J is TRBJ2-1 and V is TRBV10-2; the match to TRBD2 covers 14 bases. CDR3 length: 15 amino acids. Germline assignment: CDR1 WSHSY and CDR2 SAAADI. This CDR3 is CASIETSGRGDEQFF. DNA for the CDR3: TGCGCCAGCATTGAGACTAGCGGGAGGGGGGATGAGCAGTTCTTC.

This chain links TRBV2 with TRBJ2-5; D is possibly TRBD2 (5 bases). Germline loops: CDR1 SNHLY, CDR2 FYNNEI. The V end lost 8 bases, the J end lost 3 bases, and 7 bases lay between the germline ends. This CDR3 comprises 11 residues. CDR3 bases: TGTGCCAGCCTGCGGGAAGAGACCCAGTACTTC. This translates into CASLREETQYF.

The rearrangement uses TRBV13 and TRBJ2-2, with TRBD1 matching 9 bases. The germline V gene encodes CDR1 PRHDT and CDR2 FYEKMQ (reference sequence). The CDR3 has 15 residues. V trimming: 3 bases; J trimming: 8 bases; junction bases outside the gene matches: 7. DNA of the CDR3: TGTGCCAGCAGCTTCGGCGGGACAGGGCTAGGGGAGCTGTTTTTT. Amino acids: CASSFGGTGLGELFF.

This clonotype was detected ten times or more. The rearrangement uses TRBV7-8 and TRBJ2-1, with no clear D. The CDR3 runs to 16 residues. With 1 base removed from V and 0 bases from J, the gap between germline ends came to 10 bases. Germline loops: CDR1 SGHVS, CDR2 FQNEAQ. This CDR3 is CASSLGSSSSYNEQFF. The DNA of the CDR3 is TGTGCCAGCAGCTTAGGTTCGTCGTCCTCCTACAATGAGCAGTTCTTC.

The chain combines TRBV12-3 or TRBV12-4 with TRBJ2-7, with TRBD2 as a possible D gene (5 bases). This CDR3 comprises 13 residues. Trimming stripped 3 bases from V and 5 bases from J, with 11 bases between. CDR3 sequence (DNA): TGTGCCAGCAGTTTTACTAGTAACCACGAGCAGTACTTC. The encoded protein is CASSFTSNHEQYF.

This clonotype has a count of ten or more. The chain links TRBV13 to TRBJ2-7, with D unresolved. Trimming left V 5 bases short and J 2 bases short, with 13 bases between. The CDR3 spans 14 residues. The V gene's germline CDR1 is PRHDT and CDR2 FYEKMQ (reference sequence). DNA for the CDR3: TGTGCCAGCAGCCCCGGACCGGCGCCCTACGAGCAGTACTTC. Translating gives CASSPGPAPYEQYF.

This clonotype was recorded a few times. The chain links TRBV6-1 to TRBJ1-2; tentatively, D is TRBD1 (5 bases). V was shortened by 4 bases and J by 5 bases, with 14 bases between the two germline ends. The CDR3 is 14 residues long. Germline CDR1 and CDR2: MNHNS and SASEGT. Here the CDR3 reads CASSGPGPSYGYTF. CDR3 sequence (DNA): TGTGCCAGCAGTGGACCGGGACCTAGTTATGGCTACACCTTC.

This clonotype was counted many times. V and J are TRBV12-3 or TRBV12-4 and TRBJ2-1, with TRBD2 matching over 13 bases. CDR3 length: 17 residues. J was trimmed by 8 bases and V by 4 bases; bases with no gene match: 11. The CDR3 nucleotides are TGTGCCAGCAGTTCCAGAACACTAGCGGGAGGGCGGCATGAGCAGTTCTTC. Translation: CASSSRTLAGGRHEQFF.